The 7 T cell receptor beta chains presented below share a single source sample, sequenced in a study of T cells in Graves' hyperthyroidism and ophthalmopathy (dated by TCRdb to about 2019). The method behind the library was multiplex PCR. The sequencer listed for this sample is Illumina HiSeq 2000. Amplification of TCR beta CDR3 regions was carried out from RNA transcripts. The TCR CDR3 was subjected to a first round of RT-PCR using the HTBI primer set and the Qiagen OneStep RT-PCR kit. TCRdb ran its own pipeline on the public reads, namely fastp trimming at Q25 and MiXCR clone calling, and kept in-frame beta chains. A single entry per CDR3 protein holds the most common genes and DNA from its merged rows. The table for this sample lists 350,000 or so distinct CDR3 sequences; about 15% of them were counted only once. The ten biggest clones cover around a third of the sample. The sample taken for sequencing was blood. These receptors were obtained from a woman in her thirties with Graves' hyperthyroidism that later progressed to Graves' ophthalmopathy.

This clonotype was detected ten times or more. It may be a read error: a sequence one base away is much more abundant. The V gene is TRBV27, the J gene TRBJ1-1, with unresolved D. V was pared by 3 bases and J by 0 bases, with 5 bases between. CDR3 length: 13 residues. Per germline, CDR1 MNHEY and CDR2 SMNVEV (reference sequence). CDR3 protein: CASSFSVNTEAFF. CDR3 nucleotides: TGTGCCAGCAGTTTTTCAGTGAACACTGAAGCTTTCTTT.

The chain links TRBV7-6 to TRBJ1-4; D perhaps matches TRBD1 (6 bases). Germline V CDR1 and CDR2: SGHVS, FNYEAQ. The CDR3 extends over 14 amino acids. V lost 9 bases to trimming and J lost 4 bases, with 15 bases between them. The CDR3 loop reads CASAETGSNEKLFF. In DNA, the CDR3 is TGTGCCAGTGCGGAGACAGGCAGTAATGAAAAACTGTTTTTT.

This clonotype was recorded at least ten times. The rearrangement uses TRBV12-3 or TRBV12-4 and TRBJ2-7; 7 bases agree with TRBD1. Unmatched junction bases numbered 7, after V lost 5 bases and J lost 0 bases. This CDR3 has 15 amino acids. The CDR3 loop reads CASSPRDSGSYEQYF. CDR3 bases: TGTGCCAGCAGTCCACGGGACAGCGGCTCCTACGAGCAGTACTTC.

This clonotype was seen ten or more times. J is TRBJ1-5 and V is TRBV6-1, with D unclear. Germline assignment: CDR1 MNHNS and CDR2 SASEGT. This CDR3 is built from 13 residues. V was clipped by 4 bases and J by 7 bases, with 11 bases between them. The CDR3 region has the DNA TGTGCCAGCAGTGTTGAAAGAAGCCAGCCCCAGCATTTT. Translation gives CASSVERSQPQHF.

The V call is TRBV19, the J call TRBJ2-1; 10 nucleotides align to TRBD2. With V trimmed by 8 bases and J by 6 bases, 13 bases remained unmatched. Per germline, CDR1 LNHDA and CDR2 SQIVND (reference sequence). This CDR3 is built from 16 residues. The CDR3 loop reads CASSRTSGILSNEQFF. The CDR3 DNA follows: TGTGCCAGTTCCCGGACTAGCGGCATATTGAGCAATGAGCAGTTCTTC.

This clonotype was seen repeatedly, ten times or more. J is TRBJ1-1 and V is TRBV28; 9 nucleotides align to TRBD1. CDR1 and CDR2 (germline): MDHEN, SYDVKM. The CDR3 sequence is 14 residues long. Trimming at V came to 4 bases and at J to 3 bases, leaving 3 bases not matched to a gene. CDR3 DNA sequence: TGTGCCAGCAGTTGGGACAGGGCGGACACTGAAGCTTTCTTT. As protein: CASSWDRADTEAFF.

This clonotype was counted many times. The chain uses TRBV30 and TRBJ2-3, with 12 bases lining up with TRBD1. V was pared by 8 bases and J by 6 bases, with 6 bases of the junction left unmatched. The germline gives CDR1 GTSNPN, CDR2 SVGIG (reference sequence). This CDR3 is built from 13 residues. CDR3 sequence (DNA): TGTGCCCGGGGACAGGGGGCGGCGGATACGCAGTATTTT. Amino acid sequence: CARGQGAADTQYF.